This T cell receptor (beta chain) appears in the sequencing data of a study of T cells in Graves' hyperthyroidism and ophthalmopathy. Amplified TCR beta CDR3 regions came from RNA transcripts. HTBI primers drove first-round RT-PCR of the TCR CDR3. TCRdb reprocessed the multiplex PCR reads with MiXCR, giving one entry per CDR3 protein. The sample lists around 620,000 distinct CDR3 sequences; 15% to 20% were seen once. The CDR3 spans 16 residues. V lost 4 bases and J 0 bases, leaving 14 bases between the germline ends. Germline V CDR1 and CDR2: SGHRS, YFSETQ. To note about this clonotype: Its antigen is not identified.

Stable disease denoted Graves' hyperthyroidism without ophthalmopathy progression within 18 months. Lactation, pregnancy, other autoimmune disease or uncontrolled infection led to exclusion of patients. Points from the study as a whole: Researchers found most expanded thyroid clonotypes above 0.001 in blood as well.

V gene TRBV5-1 combines with J gene TRBJ1-5; D may be TRBD1 (6 bases). Specimen: blood. The TCR originated in a woman younger than 45 with Graves' hyperthyroidism. CDR3 nucleotide sequence: TGCGCCAGCAGCCCGGACAGCACCTATAGCAATCAGCCCCAGCATTTT. Translation: CASSPDSTYSNQPQHF.